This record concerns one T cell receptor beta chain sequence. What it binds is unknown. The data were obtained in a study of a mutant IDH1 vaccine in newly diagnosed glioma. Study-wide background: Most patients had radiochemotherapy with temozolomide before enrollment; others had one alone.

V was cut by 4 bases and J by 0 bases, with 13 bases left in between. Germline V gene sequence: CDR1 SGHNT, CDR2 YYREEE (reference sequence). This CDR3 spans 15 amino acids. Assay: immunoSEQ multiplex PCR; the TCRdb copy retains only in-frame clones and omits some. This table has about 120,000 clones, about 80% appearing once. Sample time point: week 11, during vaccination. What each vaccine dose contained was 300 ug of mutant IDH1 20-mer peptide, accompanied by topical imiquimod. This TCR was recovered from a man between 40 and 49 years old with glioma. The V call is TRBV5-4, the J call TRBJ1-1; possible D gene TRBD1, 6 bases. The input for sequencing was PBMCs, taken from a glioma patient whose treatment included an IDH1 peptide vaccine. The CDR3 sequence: CASSPIQGMNTEAFF. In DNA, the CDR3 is TGTGCCAGCAGCCCAATACAGGGAATGAACACTGAAGCTTTCTTT.